Listed here are 2 T cell receptor beta chains from one sample, sequenced in a study of long-term antiretroviral therapy in people with HIV. Investigators performed immunoSEQ version v3.0 at survey level. Data came from immunoSEQ multiplex PCR; TCRdb stores just in-frame clones and leaves some out. In the table there are approximately 34,000 clones, roughly four fifths of which are singletons. The source material was unsorted PBMCs, sampled 1 year after starting antiretroviral therapy. Every receptor here comes from a man between 18 and 35 years old with HIV.

The chain couples TRBV5-1 to TRBJ2-1; 12 bases agree with TRBD2. CDR1 and CDR2 (germline): SGHRS, YFSETQ. This CDR3 is built from 16 residues. J gave up 4 bases and V 2 bases, and 4 bases lay outside the gene matches. CDR3 DNA sequence: TGCGCCAGCAGCTTTAGGACTAGCGGGGAATACAATGAGCAGTTCTTC. It encodes CASSFRTSGEYNEQFF.

The chain has TRBV7-3 and TRBJ2-3, with D perhaps matching TRBD1 or TRBD2 (5 bases each). The CDR3 is made up of 13 amino acids. The germline CDR1 and CDR2 sequences are SGHTA and FQGTGA. V lost 1 base and J 11 bases, leaving 13 bases between the germline ends. CDR3 nucleotides: TGTGCCAGCAGCTTAAAGGACGGGGCGGAGCAGTATTTT. This gives the protein CASSLKDGAEQYF.